These 16 T cell receptor beta chains originate from one sample sequenced in a study of shared T cell receptors in the human thymus. Here immunoSEQ multiplex PCR was the method, and the copy in TCRdb shows in-frame clones only, minus some. The sample has 540,000 or so clones, approximately 80% seen once. These records were also assigned to another study, of human thymus T cells.

The source material was thymocytes. These receptors were collected from a boy under three years old with a congenital heart defect.

The gene calls are TRBV11-3 and TRBJ2-5; 7 bases are shared with TRBD2. Germline lookup yields CDR1 SGHNT and CDR2 YENEEA. V was clipped by 5 bases and J by 1 base; unmatched bases: 10. The CDR3 sequence is 16 residues long. The CDR3 loop is CASSLCGSMPQETQYF. In DNA, the CDR3 is TGTGCCAGCAGCCTTTGCGGGAGTATGCCCCAAGAGACCCAGTACTTC.

The chain recombines TRBV29-1 with TRBJ2-1; tentative D call: TRBD1 (7 bases). The CDR3 length is 13 residues. The germline V gene has CDR1 SQVTM and CDR2 ANQGSEA. V gave up 4 bases and J gave up 12 bases, with 19 bases separating them. The DNA for the CDR3 is TGCAGCGTTGTACAGGGGCGGGGACCCGTGCAGTTCTTC. Its protein product is CSVVQGRGPVQFF.

The chain employs TRBV5-5 and TRBJ1-2; D remains unclear. Trimming took off 5 bases at V and 8 bases at J, with 19 bases between the two ends. Per germline, CDR1 SGHKS and CDR2 YYEKEE (reference sequence). This CDR3 has 14 amino acids. CDR3 sequence reads: CASSPSLPPRGYTF. The CDR3 region has the DNA TGTGCCAGCAGTCCGTCCTTACCCCCTAGGGGCTACACCTTC.

The chain couples TRBV4-3 to TRBJ1-5, with 7 bases lining up with TRBD1. This CDR3 has 18 amino acids. Germline V gene lookup returns CDR1 LGHNA and CDR2 YSLEER. The J segment lost 4 bases and the V segment lost 0 bases, leaving 12 bases of the junction unmatched. For the CDR3, the DNA is TGCGCCAGCAGCCAAGAGGTGGGAACGACAGGGCTTAATCAGCCCCAGCATTTT. It codes for CASSQEVGTTGLNQPQHF.

This clone showed up just a few times. The chain links TRBV30 to TRBJ1-3, with D tentatively TRBD1 (6 bases). Trimming took 4 bases from V and 5 from J, leaving 15 bases between them. CDR3 length equals 14 residues. CDR1 is GTSNPN, CDR2 SVGIG, per germline (reference sequence). CDR3: CAWTNRESRNTIYF. The CDR3 DNA reads as TGTGCCTGGACAAACAGGGAGTCCCGAAACACCATATATTTT. Drawing the rest from reference TRBV30 and TRBJ1-3, the complete variable domain is SQTIHQWPATLVQPVGSPLSLECTVEGTSNPNLYWYRQAAGRGLQLLFYSVGIGQISSEVPQNLSASRPQDRQFILSSKKLLLSDSGFYLCAWTNRESRNTIYFGEGSWLTVV.

A single count supports this clone. The chain carries TRBV18 and TRBJ2-1, with D possibly matching TRBD2 (5 bases). The V end was cut by 1 base, the J end by 0 bases, with 13 bases between. Looked up from germline, CDR1 is KGHSH and CDR2 is LQKENI. The length of the CDR3 is 17 residues. The CDR3 is CASSPLRRTSSYNEQFF. The CDR3 DNA sequence: TGTGCCAGCTCACCACTGAGGAGGACCAGCTCCTACAATGAGCAGTTCTTC. Combining the CDR3 with reference TRBV18 and TRBJ2-1 gives the whole variable domain NAGVMQNPRHLVRRRGQEARLRCSPMKGHSHVYWYRQLPEEGLKFMVYLQKENIIDESGMPKERFSAEFPKEGPSILRIQQVVRGDSAAYFCASSPLRRTSSYNEQFFGPGTRLTVL.

This clone came up once. V usage is TRBV11-2 and J usage is TRBJ2-7; TRBD1 might be the D (6 bases). V shed 3 bases and J shed 0 bases, with 9 bases lying between them. CDR1 and CDR2 from the germline V gene are SGHAT and FQNNGV. This CDR3 is 14 amino acids long. The CDR3 DNA follows: TGTGCCAGCAGCTTGCCGGACAGCTCCTACGAGCAGTACTTC. Amino acid sequence: CASSLPDSSYEQYF.

The rearrangement links TRBV6-4 to TRBJ2-3; 7 bases map to TRBD1. This CDR3 is built from 13 residues. Germline assignment: CDR1 MRHNA and CDR2 SNTAGT. V shed 0 bases, J shed 14 bases, and the junction held 8 bases outside the gene matches. The CDR3, as DNA: TGTGCCAGCAGTGACTCCTTAGACAGGGTAGGGTATTTT. Encoded protein: CASSDSLDRVGYF.

The rearrangement joins TRBV6-5 to TRBJ2-5, with 7 bases that match TRBD2. The trim removed 2 bases at V and 5 bases at J, leaving 8 bases unmatched. There are 15 residues in the CDR3. The germline gives CDR1 MNHEY, CDR2 SVGAGI. The DNA of the CDR3 is TGTGCCAGCAGTTACGGGGCGGGAGTGGAGGAGACCCAGTACTTC. This translates into CASSYGAGVEETQYF.

The chain joins TRBV27 to TRBJ1-4; the match to TRBD1 covers 8 bases. V was clipped by 0 bases and J by 9 bases; unmatched bases: 6. Looked up from germline, CDR1 is MNHEY and CDR2 is SMNVEV (reference sequence). The CDR3 consists of 15 residues. This chain's CDR3 is CASSLSFTRGQKLFF. DNA of the CDR3: TGTGCCAGCAGTTTATCTTTTACCAGGGGGCAAAAACTGTTTTTT. The full variable domain, completed using reference TRBV27 and TRBJ1-4, is EAQVTQNPRYLITVTGKKLTVTCSQNMNHEYMSWYRQDPGLGLRQIYYSMNVEVTDKGDVPEGYKVSRKEKRNFPLILESPSPNQTSLYFCASSLSFTRGQKLFFGSGTQLSVL.

The genes are TRBV11-3 and TRBJ2-1; 14 nucleotides agree with TRBD2. This CDR3 has 16 amino acids. Looked up from germline, CDR1 is SGHNT and CDR2 is YENEEA. The J segment lost 8 bases and the V segment lost 5 bases, leaving 8 bases of the junction unmatched. The CDR3 nucleotides read TGTGCCAGCAGCCAGGGGGGACTAGCGGGAGCCTATGAGCAGTTCTTC. This gives the protein CASSQGGLAGAYEQFF.

V gene TRBV28 combines with J gene TRBJ2-7; 14 nucleotides agree with TRBD2. The CDR3 has 19 amino acids. From germline, CDR1 is MDHEN and CDR2 SYDVKM. V was clipped by 4 bases and J by 2 bases; unmatched bases: 13. As DNA, the CDR3 is TGTGCCAGCAGTTCCCCTCCGGGACTAGCGGGAGAAAAAACCTACGAGCAGTACTTC. Protein product: CASSSPPGLAGEKTYEQYF.

This sequence joins TRBV19 and TRBJ1-5, with D possibly matching TRBD1 (5 bases). Trimming took 1 base from V and 2 from J, leaving 15 bases between them. This CDR3 comprises 17 residues. Germline V gives CDR1 LNHDA, CDR2 SQIVND (reference sequence). The CDR3 spells CASSIGMAGYGNQPQHF. CDR3 sequence (DNA): TGTGCCAGTAGTATAGGTATGGCAGGGTACGGCAATCAGCCCCAGCATTTT.

This sequence joins TRBV28 and TRBJ2-1; maybe TRBD1 (6 bases). CDR3 length equals 14 residues. V lost 5 bases, J lost 6 bases, and 14 bases lay in between. CDR1 MDHEN and CDR2 SYDVKM come from the germline V gene. CDR3 sequence: CASSPRRTVNEQFF. The CDR3 DNA follows: TGTGCCAGCAGTCCCCGGAGGACAGTCAATGAGCAGTTCTTC.

The rearrangement uses TRBV4-1 and TRBJ2-5, with 7 bases lining up with TRBD1. Matching the DNA end better, TRBJ2-7 makes the J call doubtful. Germline V gene lookup returns CDR1 MGHRA and CDR2 YSYEKL. The CDR3 covers 16 residues. Written as DNA, the CDR3 is TGCGCCAGCAGCCAAGGGGTGAACTCAGGGGGTTACGAGCAGTACTTC. It yields the protein CASSQGVNSGGYEQYF.

This clone appeared once. The chain recombines TRBV28 with TRBJ2-7, with D uncertain. CDR3 size: 11 residues. CDR1 and CDR2 from the germline V gene are MDHEN and SYDVKM. Trimming removed 7 bases at V and 6 bases at J, with 10 bases between. The CDR3 nucleotides read TGTGCCAGCACGACTCCTTCCGAGCAGTACTTC. It specifies CASTTPSEQYF.